This T cell receptor beta chain was identified in a study of cytomegalovirus exposure and HLA in healthy donors. Study context: The early release's HLA-typed donors yielded approximately 85 million unique TCRs.

Findings of the study overall: One variant, a missense change in DCLRE1C, was linked in a later analysis to TCR beta V- and J-gene trimming.

Primers included in the PCR were 60 Vbeta and 13 Jbeta primers. In the authors' methods: Counted up in a later analysis, unique TCR beta chains came to about 80 million, with around 9.9 million shared. Method: immunoSEQ multiplex PCR; TCRdb's copy keeps in-frame clones and lacks some. That table supplies the V and J calls and clone size; D and trimming were determined from the DNA. This table lists about 37,000 clones. About this clone itself: Its antigen is undetermined.

The CDR3 is 15 residues long. Germline trimming cut 1 base from V and 5 bases from J; bases unmatched to any gene: 4. Germline CDR1 and CDR2: KGHSH and LQKENI. The chain joins TRBV18 to TRBJ2-7, with 11 positions matching TRBD1. Sequenced: PBMCs. The TCR originated in a human donor in good health. The CDR3: CASSPRTGGEDEQYF. The CDR3 DNA reads TGTGCCAGCTCACCACGGACAGGGGGCGAAGACGAGCAGTACTTC.